The 23 T cell receptor beta chains in this list originate from one sample, sequenced in a study of T-cell reconstitution after alpha-beta-depleted transplantation in children. It was with unique molecular identifiers that the TCRbeta library was prepared. TCRdb independently ran MiXCR on the PCR reads; one entry per CDR3 protein. The sample carries about 50,000 distinct CDR3 sequences, around 5.9% recorded once. The source material was PBMCs, mostly from graft donor cells, sampled 60 days after TCRalphabeta/CD19-depleted stem cell transplant. The receptors shown here come from a female patient aged 2-9 years who had a stem cell transplant for aplastic anemia, so the T cells may come from the graft donor.

This clonotype was seen repeatedly, ten times or more. V is TRBV6-5 and J is TRBJ2-5; unclear D gene. The CDR3 spans 14 residues. Germline lookup yields CDR1 MNHEY and CDR2 SVGAGI. The ends were cut back, 2 bases at V and 5 bases at J, with 12 bases in the middle. The CDR3 DNA reads as TGTGCCAGCAGTTACAACTGGAATGCGGAGACCCAGTACTTC. It codes for CASSYNWNAETQYF.

The table lists this clonotype with many counts. This chain joins TRBV28 and TRBJ1-5, with TRBD1 identical over 8 bases. The trim removed 2 bases at V and 0 bases at J, leaving 6 bases unmatched. This CDR3 is 17 amino acids long. The germline V gene encodes CDR1 MDHEN and CDR2 SYDVKM. The CDR3 reads CASSLTRGRGSNQPQHF. The CDR3 DNA is TGTGCCAGCAGTTTAACCAGGGGGCGGGGTAGCAATCAGCCCCAGCATTTT.

The sample holds many counts of this clonotype. The V call is TRBV20-1, the J call TRBJ2-1; D not resolved. Germline assignment: CDR1 DFQATT and CDR2 SNEGSKA (reference sequence). The V end was cut by 1 base, the J end by 7 bases, with 5 bases between. The CDR3 has 11 amino acids. Here the CDR3 reads CSARGSNEQFF. In nucleotides, the CDR3 is TGCAGTGCTAGAGGATCGAATGAGCAGTTCTTC.

This clonotype was seen ten or more times. V and J are TRBV28 and TRBJ2-7, with D possibly TRBD1 on 6 matching bases. Germline-derived CDR1 and CDR2 are MDHEN and SYDVKM. The CDR3 consists of 13 residues. With 6 bases removed from V and 1 base from J, the gap between germline ends came to 10 bases. The CDR3 loop reads CASSSGHSYEQYF. In nucleotides, the CDR3 is TGTGCCAGCAGCTCGGGACATTCCTACGAGCAGTACTTC.

This clonotype was recorded many times. This chain joins TRBV7-2 and TRBJ2-3, with D possibly being TRBD2 (5 bases). The CDR3 sequence is 12 residues long. Between the trimmed V and J ends, which lost 6 bases and 13 bases, there was a span of 17 bases. The germline CDR1 and CDR2 sequences are SGHTA and FQGNSA. CDR3 nucleotide sequence: TGTGCCAGCAGGCCCCCGGGATTCGAGGAGTATTTT. Encoded protein: CASRPPGFEEYF.

The sample holds many counts of this clonotype. The CDR3 DNA follows: TGCAGTGCTAGAGACAGGGTTGAGCAGTACTTC. This encodes CSARDRVEQYF. The chain uses TRBV20-1 and TRBJ2-7, with a weak D call TRBD1 (5 bases). The CDR3 has 11 residues. The V gene lost 0 bases and the J gene lost 7 bases, with 7 bases spanning the gap. Germline CDR1 reads DFQATT; CDR2 reads SNEGSKA (reference sequence).

This clonotype was recorded many times. The chain links TRBV27 to TRBJ1-1; tentatively, D is TRBD1 (5 bases). The CDR3 length is 13 residues. Germline V gene data show CDR1 as MNHEY and CDR2 as SMNVEV (reference sequence). Trimming pared 3 bases from V and 3 bases from J, leaving 8 bases between. This CDR3 is CASSFRGHTEAFF. DNA of the CDR3: TGTGCCAGCAGTTTTAGGGGCCACACTGAAGCTTTCTTT.

The table lists this clonotype with many counts. The V and J genes are TRBV6-5 and TRBJ2-7; 9 bases map to TRBD2. Germline trimming cut 5 bases from V and 2 bases from J; bases unmatched to any gene: 13. The CDR3 runs 17 residues. CDR1 and CDR2 from the germline V gene are MNHEY and SVGAGI. The CDR3: CASSPRPSSGSPYEQYF. The CDR3 nucleotides read TGTGCCAGCAGTCCCCGGCCGAGTAGCGGGAGCCCCTACGAGCAGTACTTC.

In this sample, this clonotype turned up a few times. The rearrangement links TRBV9 to TRBJ2-2; D possibly corresponds to TRBD1 (6 bases). The V gene lost 3 bases and the J gene lost 5 bases, with 17 bases spanning the gap. Germline V gene lookup returns CDR1 SGDLS and CDR2 YYNGEE. This CDR3 has 16 residues. CDR3 sequence (DNA): TGTGCCAGCAGCGGGCAACCAGGGGTAGGGACCGGGGAGCTGTTTTTT. Protein sequence: CASSGQPGVGTGELFF.

This clonotype was seen at least ten times. The chain carries TRBV20-1 and TRBJ2-4; D is possibly TRBD2 (5 bases). This CDR3 has 14 residues. In germline, CDR1 is DFQATT, CDR2 SNEGSKA (reference sequence). The V end was cut by 6 bases, the J end by 5 bases, with 17 bases between. The chain's CDR3 is CSALAPLRENIQYF. The CDR3 DNA is TGCAGTGCCCTAGCCCCTCTTCGGGAAAACATTCAGTACTTC.

This clonotype was recorded many times. The chain carries TRBV7-3 and TRBJ2-2; 13 bases agree with TRBD2. With V trimmed by 5 bases and J by 6 bases, 3 bases remained unmatched. CDR1 and CDR2 (germline): SGHTA, FQGTGA. This CDR3 comprises 15 residues. CDR3 nucleotide sequence: TGTGCCAGCAGCATGACTAGCGGGGGGCCCGGGGAGCTGTTTTTT. Its protein is CASSMTSGGPGELFF.

This clonotype was counted at least ten times. The chain is built from TRBV18 and TRBJ2-2; D call uncertain. Germline CDR1 and CDR2: KGHSH and LQKENI. V lost 5 bases and J lost 7, with 8 bases in between. This CDR3 contains 12 residues. DNA of the CDR3: TGTGCCAGCTCAACAACGGGCGGGGAGCTGTTTTTT. Translation gives CASSTTGGELFF.

This clonotype was picked up many times. The chain couples TRBV10-3 to TRBJ2-1; possibly TRBD2 for D (5 bases). The CDR3 consists of 12 residues. Germline lookup yields CDR1 ENHRY and CDR2 SYGVKD. Deletions cut 0 bases from V and 8 bases from J, with 5 bases between. For the CDR3, the DNA is TGTGCCATCAGTGAGTCGCGGGATGAGCAGTTCTTC. Amino acids: CAISESRDEQFF.

This clonotype was recorded at least ten times. The chain is built from TRBV7-9 and TRBJ2-5; 8 positions agree with TRBD1. V was pared by 1 base and J by 3 bases, with 4 bases of the junction left unmatched. The CDR3 has 15 amino acids. Germline assignment: CDR1 SEHNR and CDR2 FQNEAQ (reference sequence). This CDR3 is CASSLDWTGKETQYF. Written as DNA, the CDR3 is TGTGCCAGCAGCTTAGATTGGACAGGGAAAGAGACCCAGTACTTC. The full variable domain, rest sourced from reference TRBV7-9 and TRBJ2-5, is DTGVSQNPRHKITKRGQNVTFRCDPISEHNRLYWYRQTLGQGPEFLTYFQNEAQLEKSRLLSDRFSAERPKGSFSTLEIQRTEQGDSAMYLCASSLDWTGKETQYFGPGTRLLVL.

Many counts were recorded for this clonotype. J is TRBJ2-7 and V is TRBV7-9; TRBD1 might be the D (6 bases). V was trimmed by 5 bases and J by 5 bases, leaving 13 bases between them. The CDR3 extends over 13 amino acids. Germline V gives CDR1 SEHNR, CDR2 FQNEAQ (reference sequence). Here the CDR3 DNA reads TGTGCCAGCAGCCTTACAGGGAACCACGAGCAGTACTTC. Its protein product is CASSLTGNHEQYF.

This clonotype was seen many times. This chain links TRBV15 with TRBJ2-3, with D possibly matching TRBD2 (6 bases). The CDR3 runs 18 residues. Germline V gene data show CDR1 as LNHNV and CDR2 as YYDKDF (reference sequence). The V end lost 2 bases, the J end lost 0 bases, and 18 bases lay between the germline ends. DNA of the CDR3: TGTGCCACCAGCAGAAGGGGCGGTGGCGGGGTTAGCACAGATACGCAGTATTTT. As protein: CATSRRGGGGVSTDTQYF.

This clonotype was picked up many times. The J gene is TRBJ2-3, the V gene TRBV18, with 10 bases aligning to TRBD2. CDR1 is KGHSH, CDR2 LQKENI, per germline. After removal of 8 bases from V and 0 bases from J, the junction contained 14 bases not matched to a gene. This CDR3 is 18 amino acids long. The CDR3 region has the DNA TGTGCCAGCAAGGGCCTAGCGGGAGTCGGAACTAGCACAGATACGCAGTATTTT. Translation gives CASKGLAGVGTSTDTQYF.

This rearrangement joins TRBV7-2 to TRBJ1-4; D gene ambiguous. Germline CDR1 SGHTA, CDR2 FQGNSA. CDR3 length equals 15 residues. The V gene lost 1 base and the J gene lost 3 bases, with 9 bases spanning the gap. The CDR3 sequence: CASSLDSGSNEKLFF. The DNA for the CDR3 is TGTGCCAGCAGCTTAGACTCGGGGTCTAATGAAAAACTGTTTTTT.

This clonotype was counted at least ten times. The chain combines TRBV29-1 with TRBJ2-1; 10 bases agree with TRBD2. V gave up 6 bases and J gave up 4 bases; unmatched junction bases: 6. Germline V gives CDR1 SQVTM, CDR2 ANQGSEA. The CDR3 has 14 amino acids. The CDR3 loop reads CSVTLAGVYNEQFF. In DNA, the CDR3 is TGCAGCGTCACTCTAGCGGGAGTTTACAATGAGCAGTTCTTC.

This clonotype was counted ten times or more. The chain is built from TRBV5-6 and TRBJ1-2; D may be TRBD1 (5 bases). The CDR3 has 13 residues. The germline V and J ends were trimmed by 5 bases and 9 bases, with 17 bases remaining between them. Germline V gene data show CDR1 as SGHDT and CDR2 as YYEEEE. As DNA, the CDR3 is TGTGCCAGCAGTCGCCCAGGGTTATTTCGCTACACCTTC. This encodes CASSRPGLFRYTF.

This clonotype was observed many times. The chain links TRBV12-3 or TRBV12-4 to TRBJ2-1; 9 nucleotides agree with TRBD2. Germline trimming cut 6 bases from V and 2 bases from J; bases unmatched to any gene: 5. The CDR3 has 15 residues. The CDR3 protein is CASSSLAGPYNEQFF. DNA for the CDR3: TGTGCCAGCAGCTCTCTAGCGGGGCCCTACAATGAGCAGTTCTTC.

At least ten counts were recorded for this clonotype. This chain uses TRBV5-1 with TRBJ1-1; the D gene is possibly TRBD1 (6 bases). Germline V gene data show CDR1 as SGHRS and CDR2 as YFSETQ. Trimming stripped 2 bases from V and 1 base from J, with 9 bases between. The CDR3 length is 14 residues. CDR3 nucleotides: TGCGCCAGCAGCTTTCAGGGGACGAACACTGAAGCTTTCTTT. It codes for CASSFQGTNTEAFF.

A few counts support this clonotype. This chain links TRBV7-6 with TRBJ2-3; D is uncertain. Germline V CDR1 and CDR2: SGHVS, FNYEAQ. Trimming pared 7 bases from V and 2 bases from J, leaving 16 bases between. The CDR3 consists of 15 residues. The CDR3 reads CASTLLPTFTDTQYF. The CDR3 nucleotides read TGTGCCAGCACTCTCTTACCTACCTTCACAGATACGCAGTATTTT.